Listed here are 27 T cell receptor beta chains from one sample, sequenced in a study of blood T cell repertoires in COVID-19. The table came from immunoSEQ multiplex PCR; TCRdb's copy has only in-frame clones and leaves some out. The sample yields 95,000 to 100,000 clones, about 90% seen once. The source material was peripheral blood. These receptors originate from a man aged 50-59 years with acute or convalescent COVID-19.

This rearrangement joins TRBV18 to TRBJ1-5, with 10 bases identical to TRBD1. The germline gives CDR1 KGHSH, CDR2 LQKENI. CDR3 size: 15 residues. V dropped 5 bases and J dropped 5; count of bases not matched to a gene: 6. CDR3 sequence reads: CASSTTGTGDQPQHF. The CDR3 region has the DNA TGTGCCAGCTCAACTACCGGGACAGGGGATCAGCCCCAGCATTTT.

The V gene is TRBV7-2, the J gene TRBJ2-1; 11 nucleotides line up with TRBD2. Germline V gene lookup returns CDR1 SGHTA and CDR2 FQGNSA. The CDR3 contains 16 residues. V lost 0 bases to trimming and J lost 3 bases; unmatched junction nucleotides: 1. The CDR3 sequence: CASSLALAGGYNEQFF. The CDR3 region has the DNA TGTGCCAGCAGCTTAGCGCTAGCGGGGGGCTACAATGAGCAGTTCTTC.

This chain uses TRBV5-6 with TRBJ2-5, with TRBD2 matching 11 bases. The CDR3 runs to 16 residues. The J segment lost 1 base and the V segment lost 4 bases, leaving 6 bases of the junction unmatched. Germline CDR1 reads SGHDT; CDR2 reads YYEEEE. Here the CDR3 DNA reads TGTGCCAGCAGCCCTAATAGCGGGGGGGCCCAAGAGACCCAGTACTTC. Protein product: CASSPNSGGAQETQYF.

This chain joins TRBV6-2 or TRBV6-3 and TRBJ1-5; 8 bases fit TRBD1. The CDR3 is made up of 15 amino acids. V lost 5 bases to trimming and J lost 10 bases; unmatched junction nucleotides: 13. CDR1 is MNHEY and CDR2 is SVGEGT in the germline V gene. The CDR3 DNA reads TGTGCCAGCAGTCCAACCCGGACAGGGAGAGGACCCCAGCATTTT. Translated: CASSPTRTGRGPQHF.

This rearrangement joins TRBV6-5 to TRBJ1-5; D may be TRBD1 (5 bases). The length of the CDR3 is 15 residues. The V end lost 0 bases, the J end lost 7 bases, and 13 bases lay between the germline ends. Germline loops: CDR1 MNHEY, CDR2 SVGAGI. The CDR3 DNA reads TGTGCCAGCAGTTACTCTGGGGGGACCAACCAGCCCCAGCATTTT. Translating gives CASSYSGGTNQPQHF.

The genes are TRBV2 and TRBJ2-2, with TRBD2 matching over 8 bases. Looked up from germline, CDR1 is SNHLY and CDR2 is FYNNEI. V shed 6 bases, J shed 7 bases, and the junction held 10 bases outside the gene matches. The CDR3 has 15 residues. The CDR3 protein is CASSRAGGSDGELFF. CDR3 bases: TGTGCCAGCAGCCGCGCGGGGGGTTCGGACGGGGAGCTGTTTTTT.

V usage is TRBV28 and J usage is TRBJ1-5, with TRBD1 matching 8 bases. The germline V gene has CDR1 MDHEN and CDR2 SYDVKM. The CDR3 covers 16 residues. V shed 5 bases and J 0 bases; nucleotides not matched to a gene: 6. The CDR3 spells CASSPGTGGSNQPQHF. Here the CDR3 DNA reads TGTGCCAGCAGTCCCGGGACAGGTGGTAGCAATCAGCCCCAGCATTTT.

This clone has a handful of counts. The gene calls are TRBV6-2 or TRBV6-3 and TRBJ2-7; D not certain. Germline V lookup: CDR1 MNHEY, CDR2 SVGEGT. V was cut by 2 bases and J by 2 bases, with 4 bases left in between. The CDR3 loop spans 12 amino acids. CDR3 loop: CASSYPAYEQYF. CDR3 DNA: TGTGCCAGCAGTTACCCAGCCTACGAGCAGTACTTC.

V usage is TRBV7-2 and J usage is TRBJ1-6, with 7 bases matching TRBD1. CDR1 and CDR2 from the germline V gene are SGHTA and FQGNSA. Trimming took 6 bases from V and 6 from J; bases not matched to a gene: 11. This CDR3 spans 16 amino acids. CDR3 nucleotides: TGTGCCAGCAGTCCAAAATTACAGGGGTTTAATTCACCCCTCCACTTT. The encoded protein is CASSPKLQGFNSPLHF. The full variable domain, completed using reference TRBV7-2 and TRBJ1-6, is GAGVSQSPSNKVTEKGKDVELRCDPISGHTALYWYRQSLGQGLEFLIYFQGNSAPDKSGLPSDRFSAERTGGSVSTLTIQRTQQEDSAVYLCASSPKLQGFNSPLHFGNGTRLTVT.

The chain combines TRBV10-1 with TRBJ2-1; D is ambiguous. Trimming shortened V by 3 bases and J by 0 bases, and 6 bases separated the two germline ends. There are 14 residues in the CDR3. The germline V gene has CDR1 WNHNN and CDR2 SYGVQD (reference sequence). CDR3 DNA sequence: TGCGCCAGCAGTGACCGGAGCTCCTACAATGAGCAGTTCTTC. As protein: CASSDRSSYNEQFF.

The chain links TRBV19 to TRBJ2-7; possibly TRBD1 for D (6 bases). Germline CDR1 LNHDA, CDR2 SQIVND (reference sequence). The CDR3 spans 14 residues. V lost 3 bases and J lost 6, with 15 bases in between. DNA for the CDR3: TGTGCCAGTAGTATCCCTATAACAGGGTCCGAGCAGTACTTC. Protein sequence: CASSIPITGSEQYF.

The table lists this clone with a few counts. The rearrangement joins TRBV4-1 to TRBJ2-1; possibly TRBD2 for D (6 bases). This CDR3 comprises 15 residues. Trimming shortened V by 0 bases and J by 9 bases, and 15 bases separated the two germline ends. Germline values: CDR1 MGHRA, CDR2 YSYEKL. The CDR3 loop is CASSQDGGLAPEQFF. CDR3 coding DNA: TGCGCCAGCAGCCAAGATGGGGGACTGGCCCCTGAGCAGTTCTTC.

The chain couples TRBV5-1 to TRBJ1-4, with D hard to call. Germline V gene data show CDR1 as SGHRS and CDR2 as YFSETQ. V was cut by 3 bases and J by 3 bases, with 12 bases left in between. The CDR3 has 15 amino acids. The CDR3: CASSSGRVPNEKLFF. The CDR3 nucleotides read TGCGCCAGCAGCTCGGGTCGGGTACCTAATGAAAAACTGTTTTTT.

This clone was recorded only once. The genes are TRBV7-2 and TRBJ1-1; D not resolved. Germline-derived CDR1 and CDR2 are SGHTA and FQGNSA. This CDR3 spans 11 amino acids. V lost 3 bases and J lost 6, with 5 bases in between. The CDR3 protein is CASSFYPEAFF. CDR3 DNA sequence: TGTGCCAGCAGCTTCTATCCTGAAGCTTTCTTT.

The DNA for the CDR3 is TGTGCCAGCTCAGACGGACTAGCGGGGGTATACGAGCAGTACTTC. This gives the protein CASSDGLAGVYEQYF. The V gene is TRBV18, the J gene TRBJ2-7, with TRBD2 identical over 13 bases. The CDR3 covers 15 residues. The V segment lost 5 bases and the J segment 4 bases; nucleotides outside the gene matches: 5. From germline, CDR1 is KGHSH and CDR2 LQKENI. The full variable domain, in which reference TRBV18 and TRBJ2-7 provide the parts outside the CDR3, is NAGVMQNPRHLVRRRGQEARLRCSPMKGHSHVYWYRQLPEEGLKFMVYLQKENIIDESGMPKERFSAEFPKEGPSILRIQQVVRGDSAAYFCASSDGLAGVYEQYFGPGTRLTVT.

The rearrangement joins TRBV7-2 to TRBJ1-5; D remains ambiguous. The CDR3 is 16 amino acids. Trimming took off 7 bases at V and 4 bases at J, with 20 bases between the two ends. Looked up from germline, CDR1 is SGHTA and CDR2 is FQGNSA. The chain's CDR3 is CASTLAGPALNQPQHF. In DNA form, the CDR3 reads TGTGCCAGCACCCTAGCTGGGCCCGCCTTAAATCAGCCCCAGCATTTT. The full variable domain, with the rest looked up from reference TRBV7-2 and TRBJ1-5, is GAGVSQSPSNKVTEKGKDVELRCDPISGHTALYWYRQSLGQGLEFLIYFQGNSAPDKSGLPSDRFSAERTGGSVSTLTIQRTQQEDSAVYLCASTLAGPALNQPQHFGDGTRLSIL.

This clone occurred once. This chain links TRBV5-4 with TRBJ1-1; D may be TRBD1 (6 bases). This CDR3 is built from 15 residues. Germline CDR1 SGHNT, CDR2 YYREEE (reference sequence). Trimming shortened V by 3 bases and J by 0 bases, and 12 bases separated the two germline ends. In nucleotides, the CDR3 is TGTGCCAGCAGCTCTCAAAGGGGGATGAACACTGAAGCTTTCTTT. It is translated as CASSSQRGMNTEAFF.

This clone was counted between two and nine times. V gene TRBV7-9 combines with J gene TRBJ1-3; 11 bases fit TRBD1. This CDR3 contains 16 residues. Germline CDR1 SEHNR, CDR2 FQNEAQ (reference sequence). Trimming cost V 5 bases and J 3 bases; bases outside gene matches: 6. CDR3 loop: CASSPKDRGRGNTIYF. CDR3 nucleotide sequence: TGTGCCAGCAGCCCAAAGGACAGGGGGCGTGGAAACACCATATATTTT. Supplemented by reference TRBV7-9 and TRBJ1-3, the full variable domain reads DTGVSQNPRHKITKRGQNVTFRCDPISEHNRLYWYRQTLGQGPEFLTYFQNEAQLEKSRLLSDRFSAERPKGSFSTLEIQRTEQGDSAMYLCASSPKDRGRGNTIYFGEGSWLTVV.

V and J are TRBV19 and TRBJ1-4; 8 bases line up with TRBD1. This CDR3 contains 13 residues. CDR1 is LNHDA and CDR2 is SQIVND in the germline V gene (reference sequence). The junction had 6 bases not matched to a gene; V was cut back by 7 bases and J by 8 bases. In nucleotides, the CDR3 is TGTGCCAGTAAGAGACAGGGGTGGGAAAAACTGTTTTTT. This encodes CASKRQGWEKLFF.

This chain connects TRBV10-3 to TRBJ2-3; the D is unclear. CDR1 and CDR2 from the germline V gene are ENHRY and SYGVKD. This CDR3 has 13 amino acids. V was pared by 6 bases and J by 14 bases, with 21 bases between. The CDR3 is CAIRYTPTDTWYF. The DNA for the CDR3 is TGTGCCATCAGGTACACTCCCACAGATACGTGGTATTTT.

The V call is TRBV6-2 or TRBV6-3, the J call TRBJ2-7, with 8 bases fitting TRBD2. Germline CDR1 reads MNHEY; CDR2 reads SVGEGT. The CDR3 spans 14 residues. J was trimmed by 2 bases and V by 6 bases; bases with no gene match: 6. The DNA of the CDR3 is TGTGCCAGCAGCCTCACGGGGGGGCCCTACGAGCAGTACTTC. Encoded protein: CASSLTGGPYEQYF.

V usage is TRBV29-1 and J usage is TRBJ1-1; TRBD1 agrees at 8 bases. J gave up 2 bases and V 2 bases, and 10 bases lay outside the gene matches. From germline, CDR1 is SQVTM and CDR2 ANQGSEA. CDR3 size: 16 residues. CDR3 loop: CSVESQGASINTEAFF. The CDR3, as DNA: TGCAGCGTTGAAAGCCAGGGGGCGTCTATAAACACTGAAGCTTTCTTT.

The chain is built from TRBV19 and TRBJ2-3; D possibly corresponds to TRBD1 (6 bases). Deletions cut 5 bases from V and 6 bases from J, with 15 bases between. Germline assignment: CDR1 LNHDA and CDR2 SQIVND (reference sequence). This CDR3 is 14 amino acids long. The CDR3 nucleotides read TGTGCCAGTAGTTCTTACAGGGAAACGGATACGCAGTATTTT. It specifies CASSSYRETDTQYF.

The rearrangement joins TRBV7-2 to TRBJ2-1; 10 bases are shared with TRBD1. Looked up from germline, CDR1 is SGHTA and CDR2 is FQGNSA. V was clipped by 2 bases and J by 6 bases; unmatched bases: 7. The CDR3 totals 16 residues. The CDR3 sequence is CASSLTGTGEPNEQFF. For the CDR3, the DNA is TGTGCCAGCAGCTTAACCGGGACAGGGGAACCCAATGAGCAGTTCTTC.

The gene calls are TRBV6-2 or TRBV6-3 and TRBJ1-5, with TRBD1 matching 9 bases. CDR3 length equals 18 residues. Germline CDR1 reads MNHEY; CDR2 reads SVGEGT. Germline trimming cut 2 bases from V and 7 bases from J; bases unmatched to any gene: 15. The CDR3 sequence is CASSYTGQGSGSSQPQHF. The CDR3 DNA reads TGTGCCAGCAGTTACACGGGACAGGGAAGCGGCTCGAGCCAGCCCCAGCATTTT.

The rearrangement joins TRBV9 to TRBJ1-6; no definite D call. Germline lookup yields CDR1 SGDLS and CDR2 YYNGEE. Between the trimmed V and J ends, which lost 4 bases and 0 bases, there was a span of 11 bases. CDR3 length equals 16 residues. The CDR3 bases are TGTGCCAGCAGCTATCTGATGAGCTCCTATAATTCACCCCTCCACTTT. Residues: CASSYLMSSYNSPLHF.

This sequence joins TRBV30 and TRBJ1-2; the match to TRBD1 covers 8 bases. Per germline, CDR1 GTSNPN and CDR2 SVGIG (reference sequence). This CDR3 has 11 residues. V gave up 5 bases and J gave up 4 bases; unmatched junction bases: 0. DNA for the CDR3: TGTGCCTGGGACAGGGGCTATGGCTACACCTTC. Protein: CAWDRGYGYTF.